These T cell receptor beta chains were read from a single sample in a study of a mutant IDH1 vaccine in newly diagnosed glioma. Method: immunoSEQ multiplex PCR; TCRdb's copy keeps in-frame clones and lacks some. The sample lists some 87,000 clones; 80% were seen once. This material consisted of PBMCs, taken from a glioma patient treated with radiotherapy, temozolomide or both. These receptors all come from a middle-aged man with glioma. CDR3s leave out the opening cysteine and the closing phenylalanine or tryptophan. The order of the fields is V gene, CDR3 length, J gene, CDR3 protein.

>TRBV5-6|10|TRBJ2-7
ASSLGNYEQY
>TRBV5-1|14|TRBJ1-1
ASSLQQGAGNSEAF
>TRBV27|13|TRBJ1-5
ASSLLGGGNQPQH
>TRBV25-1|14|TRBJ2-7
ASTNQRDRGFYEQY
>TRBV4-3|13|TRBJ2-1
ASSQGQLAGGEQF
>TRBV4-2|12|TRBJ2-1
ASSQDFASNEQF
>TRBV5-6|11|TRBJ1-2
ASSWGQDEGYT
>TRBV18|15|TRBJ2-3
ASTLNASGGLTDTQY
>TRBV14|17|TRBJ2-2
ASSQEEIARFSNTGELF
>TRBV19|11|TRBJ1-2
ASSIDLIDGYT
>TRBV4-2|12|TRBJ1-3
ASSRGTSGNTIY
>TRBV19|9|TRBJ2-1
GTSIYNEQF
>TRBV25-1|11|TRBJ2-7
ASTGTGGYEQY
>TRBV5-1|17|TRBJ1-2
ASSPRTGGYDPPNYGYT
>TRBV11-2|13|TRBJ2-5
ASSLDLGVWETQY
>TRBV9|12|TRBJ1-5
ASSVEGGNQPQH
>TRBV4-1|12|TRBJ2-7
ASSQDRGLYEQY
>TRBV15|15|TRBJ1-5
ATSKALQEQGNQPQH
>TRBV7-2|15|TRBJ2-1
ASSTRTSGGSYNEQF
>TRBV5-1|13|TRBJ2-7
ASSLAQGSYYEQY
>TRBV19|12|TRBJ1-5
ASSVLGENQPQH
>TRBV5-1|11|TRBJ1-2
ASSWDRNYGYT